This T cell receptor beta chain was profiled in a study of blood T cell repertoires in COVID-19. Study-level information: T cells, B-cell-depleted T cells, or PBMCs provided the cDNA or gDNA that served as material.

Methods used by the authors: The assay estimated nucleated cells by amplifying reference gene primers. The data were produced by immunoSEQ multiplex PCR, yet TCRdb's version contains in-frame clones alone and is incomplete. D and trimming were read from the DNA, whereas the V and J calls and clone size are those reported in that table. The sample holds fewer than 85,000 clones, around four fifths seen once. Sequencing input: peripheral blood. This sequence originates from a woman aged 60 to 75 with acute or convalescent COVID-19.

The DNA of the CDR3 is TGTGCCAGCAGCCAGTTGGGACAGGGGAGCACTGAAGCTTTCTTT. As protein: CASSQLGQGSTEAFF. The V and J genes are TRBV3-1 (or the pseudogene TRBV3-2) and TRBJ1-1; 10 nucleotides line up with TRBD1. Germline CDR1 and CDR2: LGHDT and YNNKEL (reference sequence). The ends lost 3 bases at V and 4 bases at J; junction bases unmatched: 5. This CDR3 comprises 15 residues.